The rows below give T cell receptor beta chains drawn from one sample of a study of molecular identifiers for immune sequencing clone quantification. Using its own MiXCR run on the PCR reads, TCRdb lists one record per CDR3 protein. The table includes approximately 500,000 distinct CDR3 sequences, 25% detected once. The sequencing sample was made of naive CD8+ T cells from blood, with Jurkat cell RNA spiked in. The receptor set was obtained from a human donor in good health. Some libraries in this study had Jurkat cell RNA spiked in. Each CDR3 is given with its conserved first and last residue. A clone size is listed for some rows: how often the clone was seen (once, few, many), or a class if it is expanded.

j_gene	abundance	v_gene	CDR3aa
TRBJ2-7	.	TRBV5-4	CASSLDGSNHEQYF
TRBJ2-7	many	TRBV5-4	CASSLGESPYEQYF
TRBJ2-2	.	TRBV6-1	CATEGTGELLF
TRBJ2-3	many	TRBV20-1	CSATGTSGRRPDTQYF
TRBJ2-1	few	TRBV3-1	CASSPSKVGLAFDEQFF
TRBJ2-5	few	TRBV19	CASSIGAGLGTQYF
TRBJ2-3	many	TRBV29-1	CSADGQEFTDTQYF
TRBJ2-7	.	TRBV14	CASSHLGYEQYF
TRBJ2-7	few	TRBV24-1	CATSDSARGGQYF
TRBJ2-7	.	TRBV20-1	CSARDVVAGSYEQYF
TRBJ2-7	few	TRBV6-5	CASSYSVGQDSYEQYF